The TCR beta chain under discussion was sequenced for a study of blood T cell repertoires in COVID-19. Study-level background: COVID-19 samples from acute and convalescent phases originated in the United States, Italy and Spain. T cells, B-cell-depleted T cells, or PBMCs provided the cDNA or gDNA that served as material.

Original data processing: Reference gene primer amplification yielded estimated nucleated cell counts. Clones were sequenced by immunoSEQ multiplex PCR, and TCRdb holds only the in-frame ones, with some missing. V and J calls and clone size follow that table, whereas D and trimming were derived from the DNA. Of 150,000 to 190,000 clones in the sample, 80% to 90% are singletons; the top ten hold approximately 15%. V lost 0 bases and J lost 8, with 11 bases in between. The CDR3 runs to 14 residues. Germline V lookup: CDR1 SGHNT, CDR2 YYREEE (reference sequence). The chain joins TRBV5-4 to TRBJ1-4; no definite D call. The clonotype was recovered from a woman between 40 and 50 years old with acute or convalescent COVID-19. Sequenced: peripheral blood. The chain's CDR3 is CASSLDTAREKLFF. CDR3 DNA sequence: TGTGCCAGCAGCTTGGACACGGCCAGGGAAAAACTGTTTTTT.